Sequencing of this TCR beta chain was carried out in a study of technical replicates of blood from several donors. The data were produced by immunoSEQ multiplex PCR, yet TCRdb's version contains in-frame clones alone and is incomplete. The table includes 55,000 to 80,000 clones, roughly 90% detected once. The CDR3 spans 13 residues. Germline assignment: CDR1 SGHRS and CDR2 YFSETQ. Losses at the gene ends were 7 bases for V and 5 bases for J; bases not matched to a gene: 6. This clone was counted a single time. This sequence joins TRBV5-1 and TRBJ2-7; 10 positions match TRBD2. The source is a human donor in good health. What was sequenced was T cells isolated from PBMCs. CDR3 DNA: TGCGCCAGCTCCGGGACTAGCGCCCACGAGCAGTACTTC. The encoded protein is CASSGTSAHEQYF.